Listed below are T cell receptor beta chains from one sample, sequenced in a study of blood T cells in healthy people across ages. TCRdb itself ran the 5' RACE reads through MiXCR, one entry per CDR3 protein. The table lists around 1,800,000 distinct CDR3 sequences, about two fifths of them singletons, with approximately 22% in the top ten. The sequencing input was blood. These receptors originate from a human donor in good health. The CDR3 runs from the conserved cysteine through the conserved F or W. A D gene is named only where the DNA matches it firmly. Part of the rows lack a size; the others show once, few, many or a class for expanded clones.

d_call,v_call,j_call,clone_size,cdr3_nt,cdr3_aa
TRBD1,TRBV30,TRBJ1-4,.,TGTGCCTGGTCGCCAGGGACAGGGAGTGAAAAACTGTTTTTT,CAWSPGTGSEKLFF
.,TRBV24-1,TRBJ2-4,few,TGTGCCACCAGTGGTTTGTTCAAGGGAGAGCAGTACTTC,CATSGLFKGEQYF
.,TRBV20-1,TRBJ2-5,.,TGCGTGTGTGGGCGGGGTCAAGAGTCCCAGTACTTC,CVCGRGQESQYF
.,TRBV7-9,TRBJ2-1,once,TGTGCCAGCAGCAGAAGGGGGGGGGGCATCTACAATGAGCAGTTCTTC,CASSRRGGGIYNEQFF
.,TRBV4-2,TRBJ2-2,.,TGTGCCAGCAGCCAAGAGACGGCCCCTTCCACCGGGGAGCTGTTTTTT,CASSQETAPSTGELFF
TRBD1,TRBV4-3,TRBJ2-7,.,TGCGCCAGCAGCCCGGCGACAGGGGCGTGGGAGCAGTACTTC,CASSPATGAWEQYF
TRBD1,TRBV29-1,TRBJ1-5,few,TGCAGCGTCCGACAGGGGACGAGCGATCAGCCCCAGCATTTT,CSVRQGTSDQPQHF
.,TRBV15,TRBJ1-5,few,TGTGCCACCAGCAGAGTCGATGATAATAATCAGCCCCAGCATTTT,CATSRVDDNNQPQHF
.,TRBV4-2,TRBJ2-7,few,TGTGCCAGCAGCCAAGAAAGGCGACAGGAGGTGGCCTACGAGCAGTACTTC,CASSQERRQEVAYEQYF
TRBD1,TRBV29-1,TRBJ1-2,.,TGCAGCGTTGAAGTTCTACGGTCTAAGCCGTCGGGACAGGGACACCGACTTAACTATGGCTACACCTTC,CSVEVLRSKPSGQGHRLNYGYTF
.,TRBV4-3,TRBJ2-6,few,TGCGCCAGCAGCCTAGGACACTTTACCTCTGGGGCCAACGTCCTGACTTTC,CASSLGHFTSGANVLTF
.,TRBV7-2,TRBJ2-1,.,TGTGCCAGCAGCTCACGGGGGAACTACAATGAGCAGTTCTTC,CASSSRGNYNEQFF
.,TRBV20-1,TRBJ2-5,.,TGCAGTGCTGGATACGATCTAGCGATCGGGCAAGAGACCCAGTACTTC,CSAGYDLAIGQETQYF
.,TRBV20-1,TRBJ2-5,.,TGCAGGGCTAGAGGCGAAGAGACCCAGTACTTC,CRARGEETQYF
TRBD2,TRBV4-2,TRBJ2-1,.,TGTGCCAGCAGCCAAGACGGGCGGGGGGGCAATGAGCAGTTCTTC,CASSQDGRGGNEQFF
.,TRBV12-3/TRBV12-4,TRBJ1-2,.,TGTGCCAGCAGTACCCGGACAGCGTGGTCAAACTATGGCTACACCTTC,CASSTRTAWSNYGYTF
.,TRBV7-3,TRBJ1-1,.,TGTGCCAGCAGCTTAACTTTCCTCGAGAGGGACACTGAAGCTTTCTTT,CASSLTFLERDTEAFF
.,TRBV27,TRBJ2-1,few,TGTGCCAGCAGTTCCTCCCCACCGGAGCAGTTCTTC,CASSSSPPEQFF
TRBD2,TRBV7-9,TRBJ2-4,.,TGTGCCAGCAGCTTACCGGGACTAGCAGAGCAGTACTTC,CASSLPGLAEQYF
TRBD2,TRBV6-6,TRBJ2-5,.,TGTGCCAGCAGTTCTAGCGGGGGGGCCATTACGTGGGAGACCCAGTACTTC,CASSSSGGAITWETQYF
TRBD2,TRBV5-1,TRBJ2-3,.,TGCGCCAGCAGCTTGGATTTAGCGGGTAACACAGATACGCAGTATTTT,CASSLDLAGNTDTQYF
TRBD1,TRBV29-1,TRBJ2-7,few,TGCAGCGTTGAGTCCTCTGGGACAGCTACCTACGAGCAGTACTTC,CSVESSGTATYEQYF
.,TRBV6-5,TRBJ1-5,.,TGTGCCAGCGGGAGAAGTGCGGATCAGCCCCAGCATTTT,CASGRSADQPQHF
.,TRBV4-3,TRBJ1-5,.,TGCGCCAGCAGCCGGGATCGACTTCAGCCCCAGCATTTT,CASSRDRLQPQHF